These 8 T cell receptor beta chains came from one sample sequenced in a study of patients and donors after allogeneic stem cell transplantation. TCRdb fed the RT-PCR reads into MiXCR, producing one record per CDR3 protein. Among 900,000 to 1,000,000 distinct CDR3 sequences, more than 15% were seen once, and the ten largest hold 6%. Sequences were obtained from blood, either unsorted or a sorted T cell fraction (not recorded which). These receptors all stem from a human donor who was either an allogeneic HSCT recipient or a stem cell or donor lymphocyte infusion donor (not recorded which). It is not recorded whose cells these are; they may come from a transplant donor.

This sequence joins TRBV5-1 and TRBJ2-5; D is unresolved. The CDR3 has 14 residues. Trimming took off 4 bases at V and 2 bases at J, with 12 bases between the two ends. Germline V gene data show CDR1 as SGHRS and CDR2 as YFSETQ. For the CDR3, the DNA is TGCGCCAGCAGCAAAGACACCATACAAGAGACCCAGTACTTC. It is translated as CASSKDTIQETQYF.

This rearrangement joins TRBV30 to TRBJ1-6, with 9 bases aligning to TRBD1. This CDR3 spans 15 amino acids. The ends lost 0 bases at V and 7 bases at J; junction bases unmatched: 4. The germline gives CDR1 GTSNPN, CDR2 SVGIG (reference sequence). The CDR3 is CAWSVSGQGNSPLHF. The CDR3 DNA follows: TGTGCCTGGAGTGTAAGTGGACAGGGGAATTCACCCCTCCACTTT. Looking up the rest from reference TRBV30 and TRBJ1-6 gives the full variable domain: SQTIHQWPATLVQPVGSPLSLECTVEGTSNPNLYWYRQAAGRGLQLLFYSVGIGQISSEVPQNLSASRPQDRQFILSSKKLLLSDSGFYLCAWSVSGQGNSPLHFGNGTRLTVT.

The genes are TRBV29-1 and TRBJ1-2; no reliable D call. Trimming stripped 7 bases from V and 7 bases from J, with 13 bases between. This CDR3 has 11 residues. Germline V lookup: CDR1 SQVTM, CDR2 ANQGSEA. This CDR3 is CSALVSGGYTF. The CDR3 DNA follows: TGCAGCGCCCTGGTCTCGGGTGGCTACACCTTC.

The sample holds a few counts of this clonotype. This chain connects TRBV20-1 to TRBJ2-5; D might be TRBD1 or TRBD2, each matching 5 bases. This CDR3 comprises 14 residues. Germline V lookup: CDR1 DFQATT, CDR2 SNEGSKA (reference sequence). Trimming took off 0 bases at V and 7 bases at J, with 15 bases between the two ends. The CDR3 spells CSARDRVPGRTQYF. The CDR3 bases are TGCAGTGCTAGAGACAGGGTGCCGGGGCGGACCCAGTACTTC.

This clonotype was counted between two and nine times. V is TRBV20-1 and J is TRBJ2-1; D call uncertain. The V end was cut by 0 bases, the J end by 5 bases, with 8 bases between. Germline CDR1 is DFQATT and CDR2 is SNEGSKA (reference sequence). The CDR3 consists of 13 residues. CDR3: CSARDAGHNEQFF. Here the CDR3 DNA reads TGCAGTGCTAGAGATGCAGGCCACAATGAGCAGTTCTTC.

This clonotype has just a few counts. The conserved phenylalanine or tryptophan normally closing the CDR3 is absent here, so this likely arose from a read error. The limits of the CDR3 on the DNA are not certain, so only TCRdb's listed CDR3 is given. The chain recombines TRBV27 with TRBJ2-7; TRBD2 reflects the table's D call only, with no check against the DNA. The CDR3 is 9 amino acids in total, end residues counted. Germline lookup yields CDR1 MNHEY and CDR2 SMNVEV (reference sequence). The CDR3 loop reads CASSWRGTR.

This clonotype was counted a few times. The V and J genes are TRBV6-1 and TRBJ1-5, with no clear D. Per the germline V gene, CDR1 is MNHNS and CDR2 is SASEGT. The CDR3 has 13 residues. Trimming pared 0 bases from V and 7 bases from J, leaving 7 bases between. CDR3 bases: TGTGCCAGCAGTGAAGCGTTGAGACAGCCCCAGCATTTT. This gives the protein CASSEALRQPQHF.

The chain links TRBV24-1 to TRBJ2-7; D is undetermined. CDR1 KGHDR and CDR2 SFDVKD come from the germline V gene. CDR3 size: 11 residues. The V and J ends lost 5 bases and 5 bases respectively, with 6 bases between them. This CDR3 is CATSGQNEQYF. The DNA of the CDR3 is TGTGCCACCAGTGGGCAGAACGAGCAGTACTTC.